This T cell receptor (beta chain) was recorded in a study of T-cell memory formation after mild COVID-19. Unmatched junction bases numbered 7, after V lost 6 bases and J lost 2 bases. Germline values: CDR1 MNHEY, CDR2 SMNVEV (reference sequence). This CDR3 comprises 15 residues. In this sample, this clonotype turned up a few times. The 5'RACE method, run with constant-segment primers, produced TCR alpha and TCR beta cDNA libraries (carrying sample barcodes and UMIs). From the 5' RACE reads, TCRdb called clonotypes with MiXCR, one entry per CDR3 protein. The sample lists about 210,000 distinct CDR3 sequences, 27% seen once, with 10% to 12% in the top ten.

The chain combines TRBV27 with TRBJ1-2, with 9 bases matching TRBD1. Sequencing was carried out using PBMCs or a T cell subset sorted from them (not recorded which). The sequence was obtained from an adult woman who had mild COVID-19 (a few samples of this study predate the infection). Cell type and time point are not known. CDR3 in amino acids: CASRPTGQGNYGYTF. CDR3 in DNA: TGTGCCAGCAGGCCCACTGGACAGGGGAACTATGGCTACACCTTC.